Following are 32 T cell receptor beta chains from one sample sequenced in a study of CD8+ T cells in alopecia areata (dated by TCRdb to 2016 to 2018). The library was obtained by the immunoSEQ multiplex PCR assay. For TCR sequencing, RNA was extracted from every sample and reverse transcribed into cDNA to serve as template. TCRdb provides this immuneACCESS table in a form limited to in-frame rearrangements. Some clones are lacking; in checked studies, under half of them reflect an unresolved V gene, and why the rest are absent is not known. The sample table records 98,000 or so clones; 58% of these occur just once. 20% to 25% of the sample comes from the top ten. Sequences were obtained from NKG2D-low CD8+ T cells sorted from blood. The cell subset or site label here, explained by the study, means: sorted CD8+ NKG2D-low blood T cells. The receptors derive from a human donor with alopecia areata.

This clone was observed a handful of times. The V and J genes are TRBV7-9 and TRBJ2-1; TRBD1 matches 10 bases. The V gene's germline CDR1 is SEHNR and CDR2 FQNEAQ (reference sequence). V dropped 5 bases and J dropped 6; count of bases not matched to a gene: 7. The CDR3 loop spans 15 amino acids. The CDR3 reads CASSARDRGINEQFF. CDR3 in DNA: TGTGCCAGCAGCGCCCGGGACAGGGGCATCAATGAGCAGTTCTTC.

On this clone: This specimen includes other DNA sequences encoding the same CDR3. The rearrangement links TRBV2 to TRBJ1-2; D is unclear. CDR1 is SNHLY, CDR2 FYNNEI, per germline. Trimming shortened V by 9 bases and J by 4 bases, and 6 bases separated the two germline ends. The CDR3 has 10 residues. DNA of the CDR3: TGTGCCAGTCTGAGCTATGGCTACACCTTC. Its protein is CASLSYGYTF.

In its sample, this clone was seen a few times. The V call is TRBV7-9, the J call TRBJ1-1; D is perhaps TRBD1 (6 bases). CDR1 and CDR2 (germline): SEHNR, FQNEAQ (reference sequence). The CDR3 extends over 15 amino acids. The V gene lost 5 bases and the J gene lost 0 bases, with 13 bases spanning the gap. CDR3 sequence: CASSPRTEVNTEAFF. The DNA of the CDR3 is TGTGCCAGCAGCCCACGGACAGAGGTGAACACTGAAGCTTTCTTT.

V usage is TRBV27 and J usage is TRBJ1-5, with D possibly being TRBD1 (5 bases). Germline V gene sequence: CDR1 MNHEY, CDR2 SMNVEV (reference sequence). CDR3 length equals 17 residues. Trimming left V 0 bases short and J 3 bases short, with 15 bases between. CDR3 amino acids: CASSLSQRQGDNQPQHF. CDR3 nucleotides: TGTGCCAGCAGTTTATCGCAGAGACAAGGGGACAATCAGCCCCAGCATTTT.

This clone was detected only a few times. The chain combines TRBV7-2 with TRBJ2-7; D ambiguous. This CDR3 spans 12 amino acids. The V gene lost 0 bases and the J gene lost 6 bases, with 6 bases spanning the gap. Germline assignment: CDR1 SGHTA and CDR2 FQGNSA. Here the CDR3 DNA reads TGTGCCAGCAGCTTAGCAGTGTTCGAGCAGTACTTC. Protein product: CASSLAVFEQYF.

The sample holds a few counts of this clone. This chain joins TRBV7-9 and TRBJ2-3; TRBD1 might be the D (5 bases). Per germline, CDR1 SEHNR and CDR2 FQNEAQ (reference sequence). V shed 4 bases and J shed 3 bases, with 8 bases lying between them. The CDR3 totals 13 residues. CDR3 DNA sequence: TGTGCCAGCAGCTACAGGAAGACAGATACGCAGTATTTT. Translated: CASSYRKTDTQYF.

The CDR3 sequence: CASSLALAGANVLTF. The CDR3 DNA reads TGTGCCAGCAGCTTAGCCCTTGCCGGGGCCAACGTCCTGACTTTC. The V and J genes are TRBV7-9 and TRBJ2-6; D gene uncertain. There are 15 residues in the CDR3. Trimming left V 0 bases short and J 4 bases short, with 7 bases between. Germline CDR1 is SEHNR and CDR2 is FQNEAQ (reference sequence).

This chain joins TRBV5-1 and TRBJ2-7; 12 positions match TRBD2. The J segment lost 0 bases and the V segment lost 5 bases, leaving 3 bases of the junction unmatched. Germline V CDR1 and CDR2: SGHRS, YFSETQ. The CDR3 sequence is 15 residues long. The CDR3 spells CASRMTSGSSYEQYF. CDR3 DNA sequence: TGCGCCAGCAGGATGACTAGCGGGAGCTCCTACGAGCAGTACTTC. The variable domain in full, with the rest retrieved from reference TRBV5-1 and TRBJ2-7, is KAGVTQTPRYLIKTRGQQVTLSCSPISGHRSVSWYQQTPGQGLQFLFEYFSETQRNKGNFPGRFSGRQFSNSRSEMNVSTLELGDSALYLCASRMTSGSSYEQYFGPGTRLTVT.

The V gene is TRBV19, the J gene TRBJ2-7; D remains ambiguous. This CDR3 is 13 amino acids long. Looked up from germline, CDR1 is LNHDA and CDR2 is SQIVND (reference sequence). Trimming cost V 5 bases and J 2 bases, with 10 bases left between them. The CDR3 nucleotides are TGTGCCAGTAGTTGTGGAATAGCCTACGAGCAGTACTTC. It yields the protein CASSCGIAYEQYF.

The chain joins TRBV6-1 to TRBJ2-1; 13 bases map to TRBD2. Germline CDR1 MNHNS, CDR2 SASEGT. CDR3 length: 15 residues. V dropped 6 bases and J dropped 7; count of bases not matched to a gene: 6. CDR3 DNA: TGTGCCAGCAGCCAACTAGCGGGAGGGCCAAATGAGCAGTTCTTC. Amino acid sequence: CASSQLAGGPNEQFF.

V and J are TRBV27 and TRBJ2-7; tentatively, D is TRBD1 (5 bases). This CDR3 is built from 15 residues. The germline V gene encodes CDR1 MNHEY and CDR2 SMNVEV (reference sequence). V lost 1 base to trimming and J lost 2 bases, with 12 bases between them. As DNA, the CDR3 is TGTGCCAGCAGTTTATATGGGGCTGACACCTACGAGCAGTACTTC. This gives the protein CASSLYGADTYEQYF.

V usage is TRBV30 and J usage is TRBJ2-1, with 10 positions matching TRBD2. The CDR3 runs 13 residues. V lost 3 bases to trimming and J lost 8 bases; unmatched junction nucleotides: 4. Germline V CDR1 and CDR2: GTSNPN, SVGIG (reference sequence). The CDR3: CAWSGGTSDEQFF. In DNA form, the CDR3 reads TGTGCCTGGAGCGGCGGGACTAGCGATGAGCAGTTCTTC.

This clone was counted only a few times. The chain links TRBV7-6 to TRBJ2-1; D tentatively reads TRBD1 or TRBD2 (5 bases each). CDR1 is SGHVS and CDR2 is FNYEAQ in the germline V gene. V was trimmed by 5 bases and J by 0 bases, leaving 11 bases between them. This CDR3 contains 15 residues. The CDR3 reads CASSPPGPSYNEQFF. The CDR3 region has the DNA TGTGCCAGCAGCCCACCGGGGCCCTCCTACAATGAGCAGTTCTTC.

The chain combines TRBV29-1 with TRBJ2-2; possibly TRBD1 for D (6 bases). Trimming cost V 6 bases and J 3 bases, with 11 bases left between them. There are 13 residues in the CDR3. Germline loops: CDR1 SQVTM, CDR2 ANQGSEA. The CDR3 region is CSVPDSYTGELFF. The DNA of the CDR3 is TGCAGCGTCCCGGACAGCTACACCGGGGAGCTGTTTTTT.

The chain combines TRBV4-1 with TRBJ2-7; 12 bases align to TRBD2. The V gene's germline CDR1 is MGHRA and CDR2 YSYEKL. The CDR3 spans 16 residues. J lost 3 bases, V lost 4 bases, and 7 bases had no gene match. CDR3 nucleotides: TGCGCCAGCAGCCCTCTAGCGGGAGGGTCAGACTACGAGCAGTACTTC. Its translation: CASSPLAGGSDYEQYF.

This chain uses TRBV7-3 with TRBJ1-1; D ambiguous. The CDR3 runs 13 residues. Germline CDR1 SGHTA, CDR2 FQGTGA. V lost 2 bases to trimming and J lost 1 base, with 5 bases between them. The DNA of the CDR3 is TGTGCCAGCAGCTTATTTCCGAACACTGAAGCTTTCTTT. Translating it yields CASSLFPNTEAFF.

In its sample, this clone was seen a few times. This sequence joins TRBV29-1 and TRBJ2-1; D tentatively fits TRBD1 or TRBD2 (5 bases each). Germline CDR1 and CDR2: SQVTM and ANQGSEA. V was cut by 6 bases and J by 10 bases, with 10 bases left in between. CDR3 length: 10 residues. This CDR3 is CSVGVSEQFF. The CDR3 DNA reads as TGCAGCGTGGGGGTGAGCGAGCAGTTCTTC.

This chain links TRBV29-1 with TRBJ2-7; TRBD1 agrees at 10 bases. The CDR3 covers 15 residues. Germline assignment: CDR1 SQVTM and CDR2 ANQGSEA. The V and J ends lost 6 bases and 5 bases, in that order; junction bases with no gene match: 13. CDR3 residues: CSVAGEGDRGNEQYF. In nucleotides, the CDR3 is TGCAGCGTAGCTGGAGAAGGGGACAGGGGTAACGAGCAGTACTTC.

The chain carries TRBV4-1 and TRBJ2-7; 12 positions match TRBD2. Losses at the gene ends were 3 bases for V and 0 bases for J; bases not matched to a gene: 6. The length of the CDR3 is 17 residues. CDR1 MGHRA and CDR2 YSYEKL come from the germline V gene. CDR3 sequence: CASSQRLAGEVSYEQYF. The DNA of the CDR3 is TGCGCCAGCAGCCAGAGACTAGCGGGAGAGGTCTCCTACGAGCAGTACTTC.

This sequence joins TRBV4-1 and TRBJ1-1; D is unresolved. The germline V and J ends were trimmed by 0 bases and 4 bases, with 12 bases remaining between them. Germline loops: CDR1 MGHRA, CDR2 YSYEKL. The CDR3 runs 15 residues. CDR3 in DNA: TGCGCCAGCAGCCAAGAGAGGGAAGGGATCACTGAAGCTTTCTTT. This sequence encodes CASSQEREGITEAFF.

The rearrangement links TRBV29-1 to TRBJ2-1; weak D call: TRBD2 (6 bases). The CDR3 runs 12 residues. Per the germline V gene, CDR1 is SQVTM and CDR2 is ANQGSEA. V was pared by 4 bases and J by 6 bases, with 10 bases between. CDR3 in amino acids: CSVGLEINEQFF. CDR3 DNA sequence: TGCAGCGTTGGACTAGAGATCAATGAGCAGTTCTTC.

This clone showed up just once. This chain connects TRBV27 to TRBJ2-3; D gene uncertain. The V and J ends lost 2 bases and 6 bases respectively, with 3 bases between them. The V gene's germline CDR1 is MNHEY and CDR2 SMNVEV (reference sequence). The CDR3 sequence is 11 residues long. CDR3 residues: CASSLMDTQYF. Here the CDR3 DNA reads TGTGCCAGCAGTTTAATGGATACGCAGTATTTT.

The chain is built from TRBV6-5 and TRBJ2-7; TRBD2 agrees at 12 bases. V dropped 0 bases and J dropped 7; count of bases not matched to a gene: 4. Germline CDR1 reads MNHEY; CDR2 reads SVGAGI. The CDR3 sequence is 15 residues long. CDR3 nucleotides: TGTGCCAGCAGTTACTCGACTAGCGGGAGTGGGGAGCAGTACTTC. This encodes CASSYSTSGSGEQYF.

This clone was seen more than once but under ten times. The rearrangement joins TRBV7-9 to TRBJ2-5, with D perhaps matching TRBD2 (6 bases). The CDR3 contains 11 residues. V was clipped by 8 bases and J by 5 bases, with 9 bases between them. The germline gives CDR1 SEHNR, CDR2 FQNEAQ (reference sequence). CDR3 nucleotides: TGTGCCAGCTCGGGGAGGGAGACCCAGTACTTC. Its protein product is CASSGRETQYF.

The CDR3 protein is CASSLSSRIGNEQFF. CDR3 sequence (DNA): TGCGCCAGCAGCTTGTCGTCCAGAATAGGGAATGAGCAGTTCTTC. The gene calls are TRBV5-1 and TRBJ2-1; D unclear. CDR1 is SGHRS and CDR2 is YFSETQ in the germline V gene. The CDR3 totals 15 residues. V shed 1 base and J shed 7 bases, with 15 bases lying between them.

The chain recombines TRBV13 with TRBJ2-7, with D tentatively TRBD1 or TRBD2 (6 bases each). CDR1 and CDR2 (germline): PRHDT, FYEKMQ (reference sequence). CDR3 length: 14 residues. The ends were cut back, 3 bases at V and 3 bases at J, with 12 bases in the middle. The CDR3 is CASSLRGVVYEQYF. The CDR3 DNA reads as TGTGCCAGCAGCTTGAGGGGGGTCGTCTACGAGCAGTACTTC.

The rearrangement joins TRBV9 to TRBJ1-5; D gene unclear. V dropped 3 bases and J dropped 0 bases, with 10 bases sitting between them. Germline lookup yields CDR1 SGDLS and CDR2 YYNGEE. The CDR3 covers 15 residues. This CDR3 is CASSAHEYSNQPQHF. CDR3 nucleotides: TGTGCCAGCAGCGCGCACGAGTATAGCAATCAGCCCCAGCATTTT. The full variable domain, with the rest looked up from reference TRBV9 and TRBJ1-5, is DSGVTQTPKHLITATGQRVTLRCSPRSGDLSVYWYQQSLDQGLQFLIQYYNGEERAKGNILERFSAQQFPDLHSELNLSSLELGDSALYFCASSAHEYSNQPQHFGDGTRLSIL.

This chain links TRBV14 with TRBJ2-1; TRBD2 aligns across 10 bases. V lost 4 bases to trimming and J lost 0 bases; unmatched junction nucleotides: 3. The CDR3 is made up of 16 amino acids. CDR1 is SGHDN, CDR2 FVKESK, per germline. The CDR3 sequence is CASSPTSGLSYNEQFF. The DNA of the CDR3 is TGTGCCAGCAGCCCGACTAGCGGGCTCTCCTACAATGAGCAGTTCTTC.

This clone has just a few counts. This chain joins TRBV28 and TRBJ2-3; 7 bases align to TRBD2. The germline V gene encodes CDR1 MDHEN and CDR2 SYDVKM. The CDR3 contains 16 residues. V shed 6 bases and J 7 bases; nucleotides not matched to a gene: 16. Written as DNA, the CDR3 is TGTGCCAGCAGCCGAGAGCCTAGCGGATCTCGTTATACGCAGTATTTT. Translating gives CASSREPSGSRYTQYF.

The chain joins TRBV10-1 to TRBJ1-1; maybe TRBD1 (5 bases). CDR1 and CDR2 (germline): WNHNN, SYGVQD (reference sequence). This CDR3 has 14 amino acids. V lost 3 bases and J 5 bases, leaving 13 bases between the germline ends. The chain's CDR3 is CASSDGQKGTEAFF. CDR3 bases: TGCGCCAGCAGTGATGGACAAAAAGGAACTGAAGCTTTCTTT.

The chain recombines TRBV7-3 with TRBJ2-4; 8 nucleotides line up with TRBD1. The V gene end was trimmed by 4 bases and the J gene end by 8 bases; junction bases not matched to a gene: 4. Germline CDR1 and CDR2: SGHTA and FQGTGA. This CDR3 has 13 residues. The CDR3 region has the DNA TGTGCCAGCAGCTCTGACAGGGGTGACATTCAGTACTTC. This encodes CASSSDRGDIQYF.

This clone was observed once. The chain couples TRBV6-5 to TRBJ2-1; TRBD1 or TRBD2 may be the D gene (5 bases each). Per the germline V gene, CDR1 is MNHEY and CDR2 is SVGAGI. V lost 7 bases to trimming and J lost 0 bases, with 13 bases between them. The CDR3 is made up of 15 amino acids. The CDR3 coding sequence is TGTGCCAGCACGTGGGACCAGAGCTCCTACAATGAGCAGTTCTTC. It codes for CASTWDQSSYNEQFF.